This is a list of T cell receptor beta chains from one sample in a study of early T cells in non-severe SARS-CoV-2 infection. TCRdb re-derived calls from the 5' RACE reads in MiXCR, one entry per CDR3 protein. The sample lists about 61,000 distinct CDR3 sequences, 11% occurring once. What was sequenced was whole blood. These receptors were collected from an adult who was a healthcare worker with PCR-confirmed SARS-CoV-2 infection or an uninfected control (not recorded which). The CDR3 runs from the conserved cysteine through the conserved F or W. The D gene is left open where the match is weak. Clone size appears in some rows only: once, few, many, or a class for an expanded clone.

j_call | d_call | v_call | clone_size | cdr3_nt | cdr3_aa
TRBJ2-3 | . | TRBV6-1 | few | TGTGCCAGCAGCAGGGACTTCACAGATACGCAGTATTTT | CASSRDFTDTQYF
TRBJ1-1 | . | TRBV6-2/TRBV6-3 | . | TGTGCCAGCGGGGCAGTAACCATGAACACTGAAGCTTTCTTT | CASGAVTMNTEAFF
TRBJ1-1 | . | TRBV29-1 | . | TGCAGCGTTGAAGTCCGACCAGCCACTGAAGCTTTCTTT | CSVEVRPATEAFF
TRBJ1-3 | . | TRBV7-9 | . | TGTGCCAGCAGCTTCGTGGACTCTGGAAACACCATATATTTT | CASSFVDSGNTIYF
TRBJ2-5 | TRBD2 | TRBV7-2 | few | TGTGCCAGCAGCTTGGGACTACCCAGCCAAGAGACCCAGTACTTC | CASSLGLPSQETQYF
TRBJ2-3 | . | TRBV10-3 | few | TGTGCCATCAGAGGGGGGGCGGCTAGCACAGATACGCAGTATTTT | CAIRGGAASTDTQYF
TRBJ2-4 | . | TRBV29-1 | few | TGCAGCGTCACTGGTGAGGGGGCCAAAAACATTCAGTACTTC | CSVTGEGAKNIQYF
TRBJ1-2 | . | TRBV20-1 | many | TGCAGTGCTAGCCCCGGGAACTATGGCTACACCTTC | CSASPGNYGYTF
TRBJ1-1 | . | TRBV11-2 | few | TGTGCCAGCAGACCCCAGACAGCTACTGAAGCTTTCTTT | CASRPQTATEAFF
TRBJ2-7 | TRBD1 | TRBV20-1 | . | TGCAGCTCCTGGGACAGCAACTCTTACGAGCAGTACTTC | CSSWDSNSYEQYF
TRBJ1-2 | . | TRBV4-3 | many | TGCGCCAGCAGCCAAGTGACGGGGGACAAAGGTCCCTACACCTTC | CASSQVTGDKGPYTF
TRBJ1-2 | . | TRBV7-2 | . | TGTGCCAGCAGCTCGGGGACGGCTGGCGAAGGCTACACCTTC | CASSSGTAGEGYTF
TRBJ2-7 | . | TRBV7-2 | . | TGTGCCAGCAGCTTAATGGCAATTTCCTACGAGCAGTACTTC | CASSLMAISYEQYF
TRBJ2-3 | . | TRBV5-1 | many | TGCGCCAGCAGCCAGGAAGGGAGCACAGATACGCAGTATTTT | CASSQEGSTDTQYF
TRBJ1-5 | . | TRBV20-1 | . | TGCAGTGCCGGCGGGGGCCCCACGCGCAATCAGCCCCAGCATTTT | CSAGGGPTRNQPQHF
TRBJ1-2 | . | TRBV7-9 | many | TGTGCCAGCAGCTTAGCTACCTATGGCTACACCTTC | CASSLATYGYTF
TRBJ1-1 | . | TRBV20-1 | many | TGCAGTGCTAGAGGGCCCAGGACGTGGAACACTGAAGCTTTCTTT | CSARGPRTWNTEAFF
TRBJ2-5 | . | TRBV29-1 | many | TGCAGCGGGGGACGGGAGACCCAGTACTTC | CSGGRETQYF
TRBJ2-2 | . | TRBV7-2 | few | TGTGCCAGCAGTCGAGGGGGATACACCGGGGAGCTGTTTTTT | CASSRGGYTGELFF
TRBJ1-1 | . | TRBV3-1 | . | TGTGCCAGCAGCCAAGTATTGCCGGGCACTGAAGCTTTCTTT | CASSQVLPGTEAFF
TRBJ2-3 | TRBD1 | TRBV7-2 | . | TGTGCCAGCAGCTTAACGGGACAGGCCACAGATACGCAGTATTTT | CASSLTGQATDTQYF
TRBJ2-1 | TRBD2 | TRBV9 | many | TGTGCCAGCAGCGCCCGGGGGGGCCTCAACTATTACAATGAGCAGTTCTTC | CASSARGGLNYYNEQFF
TRBJ1-1 | . | TRBV5-1 | many | TGCGCCAGCAGCCGGGCCGGGGGCACTGAAGCTTTCTTT | CASSRAGGTEAFF
TRBJ2-7 | . | TRBV20-1 | . | TGCAGTGCTGCCTTTTCGGGCTACGAGCAGTACTTC | CSAAFSGYEQYF
TRBJ2-5 | . | TRBV12-5 | many | TGTGCTAGTGGTTTGGGTCAAACCCAAGAGACCCAGTACTTC | CASGLGQTQETQYF
TRBJ1-2 | . | TRBV12-3/TRBV12-4 | many | TGTGCCAGCAGTTTGGGGAGTATTAGTGGCTACACCTTC | CASSLGSISGYTF
TRBJ1-2 | . | TRBV29-1 | many | TGCAGCGTTCTGCAGGGACAAGCCTATGGCTACACCTTC | CSVLQGQAYGYTF
TRBJ2-5 | TRBD2 | TRBV10-3 | few | TGTGCCATCAGGAGCGGGGGAGAGACCCAGTACTTC | CAIRSGGETQYF
TRBJ1-1 | . | TRBV30 | many | TGTGCCTGCCGACTCCGGGACGCAAAACCATGGGCTTTCTTT | CACRLRDAKPWAFF
TRBJ2-1 | TRBD2 | TRBV2 | . | TGTGCCAGCACAGCGGGACTAGAGGGCAATGAGCAGTTCTTC | CASTAGLEGNEQFF
TRBJ2-7 | TRBD1 | TRBV7-9 | . | TGTGCCAGCAGCGACGGGACAGCTTACGAGCAGTACTTC | CASSDGTAYEQYF
TRBJ1-4 | . | TRBV2 | many | TGTGCCAGCAGTGATGACAGTGCAACTAATGAAAAACTGTTTTTT | CASSDDSATNEKLFF